This entry describes one TCR beta chain. Its antigen is as yet unknown. The data originate from a study of cytomegalovirus exposure and HLA in healthy donors. Study-wide results and limits: Listed as cytomegalovirus-associated were 164 TCR beta chains.

The donors were in the roughly 130-subject validation cohort; that cohort was separate from the roughly 620-subject first cohort. Trimming stripped 2 bases from V and 3 bases from J, with 10 bases between. This CDR3 is 15 amino acids long. Germline-derived CDR1 and CDR2 are MNHNY and SVGAGI (reference sequence). Produced via immunoSEQ multiplex PCR; TCRdb's table is partial and in-frame only. The sample lists roughly 75,000 clones; about 94% were seen once. This clonotype was sampled from a woman aged 18-30 years in good health and CMV-seronegative. Sequencing input: PBMCs. J is TRBJ2-2 and V is TRBV6-6, with D possibly being TRBD1 (6 bases). CDR3 in DNA: TGTGCCAGCAGTTACACAGGGATGGACACCGGGGAGCTGTTTTTT. This gives the protein CASSYTGMDTGELFF.